The T cell receptor beta chain under discussion was sequenced for a study of early T cells in non-severe SARS-CoV-2 infection. The wider study: From unsorted whole blood, bulk RNA was sequenced, and the chains remained unpaired. Study findings and constraints: Comparison of clonotypes with VDJdb favored anti-spike CD8 responses while missing private and CD4 specificities.

A word on this clonotype: Antigen: not known.

Germline V gene lookup returns CDR1 LGHNT and CDR2 FRNRAP. V was trimmed by 7 bases and J by 13 bases, leaving 19 bases between them. There are 12 residues in the CDR3. Each single cDNA molecule received a unique molecular identifier. TCRdb processed the 5' RACE reads anew with MiXCR; each CDR3 protein has one entry. The sample consists of tens of thousands of distinct CDR3 sequences, roughly 5.2% of them appearing once. The chain combines TRBV12-5 with TRBJ1-2; perhaps TRBD1 as D (5 bases). This TCR derives from an adult who was a healthcare worker with PCR-confirmed SARS-CoV-2 infection or an uninfected control (not recorded which). The source material was whole blood. The CDR3 reads CASANSEVRGTF. CDR3 DNA: TGTGCTAGTGCCAATTCCGAGGTGAGGGGCACCTTC.